Below, 14 T cell receptor beta chains from the same sample are listed, as sequenced in a study of blood T cell repertoires in COVID-19 (dated by TCRdb to 2019 to 2021). To prepare the library, the immunoSEQ multiplex PCR assay was applied. This is the immuneACCESS table as TCRdb keeps it, with only in-frame sequences that have V and J called. A part of the clones is gone; compared with another copy, unresolved V genes explain less than half, and the rest is unexplained. The sample has nearly 250,000 clones on record, 70% to 90% of them singletons. The top ten hold around 0.85% of the sample. The sample comprised PBMCs or T cells enriched from blood (not recorded which). All receptors come from a man between 50 and 59 years old who had been exposed to COVID-19.

This clone came up once. The chain employs TRBV2 and TRBJ2-7; the match to TRBD1 covers 8 bases. V lost 0 bases, J lost 2 bases, and 9 bases stayed unmatched. The CDR3 runs to 17 residues. Germline V gene data show CDR1 as SNHLY and CDR2 as FYNNEI. The CDR3 bases are TGTGCCAGCAGTGAAGCGCTTATGGCAGGGGGCCCCTACGAGCAGTACGTC. This translates into CASSEALMAGGPYEQYV.

This clone occurred once. The chain uses TRBV7-6 and TRBJ2-3; a weak D match, TRBD2 (5 bases). V was cut by 0 bases and J by 2 bases, with 18 bases left in between. The CDR3 totals 18 residues. The V gene's germline CDR1 is SGHVS and CDR2 FNYEAQ. The CDR3 coding sequence is TGTGCCAGCAGCTTAGCCCTTCCTACAGCGGTAAACACAGATACGCAGTATTTT. Protein: CASSLALPTAVNTDTQYF.

The gene calls are TRBV7-3 and TRBJ1-6; D remains ambiguous. The CDR3 spans 13 residues. CDR1 is SGHTA and CDR2 is FQGTGA in the germline V gene. V lost 6 bases and J 4 bases, leaving 7 bases between the germline ends. CDR3 sequence (DNA): TGTGCCAGCAGTCAGTCTTATAATTCACCCCTCCACTTT. As protein: CASSQSYNSPLHF.

The gene calls are TRBV28 and TRBJ1-5; D is unclear. The CDR3 extends over 14 amino acids. Trimming stripped 3 bases from V and 0 bases from J, with 6 bases between. The germline gives CDR1 MDHEN, CDR2 SYDVKM. CDR3 residues: CASSLGDSNQPQHF. Here the CDR3 DNA reads TGTGCCAGCAGTTTGGGAGATAGCAATCAGCCCCAGCATTTT.

The rearrangement uses TRBV15 and TRBJ2-3; 7 nucleotides agree with TRBD2. Trimming removed 0 bases from V and 3 bases from J; junction bases left unmatched: 9. The CDR3 covers 17 residues. CDR1 and CDR2 from the germline V gene are LNHNV and YYDKDF (reference sequence). In DNA form, the CDR3 reads TGTGCCACCAGCAGAGACTGGGTGACTAGCAATACAGATACGCAGTATTTT. Protein sequence: CATSRDWVTSNTDTQYF.

The chain joins TRBV4-1 to TRBJ1-1; 7 nucleotides agree with TRBD1. Trimming cost V 2 bases and J 7 bases; bases outside gene matches: 10. In germline, CDR1 is MGHRA, CDR2 YSYEKL. This CDR3 comprises 15 residues. The CDR3 loop is CASSQLSGTVLEAFF. The CDR3 region has the DNA TGCGCCAGCAGCCAACTTTCCGGGACAGTCCTTGAAGCTTTCTTT.

The chain uses TRBV9 and TRBJ2-1; 12 bases align to TRBD2. Trimming cost V 0 bases and J 9 bases; bases outside gene matches: 16. This CDR3 has 19 amino acids. CDR1 SGDLS and CDR2 YYNGEE come from the germline V gene. The CDR3, as DNA: TGTGCCAGCAGCGTAGCTGGCCTAGCGGGAGGGCCATCTCCCGGTGAGCAGTTCTTC. It codes for CASSVAGLAGGPSPGEQFF.

This clone has a handful of counts. The rearrangement uses TRBV28 and TRBJ1-2, with D maybe TRBD1 (5 bases). Germline loops: CDR1 MDHEN, CDR2 SYDVKM. The CDR3 has 14 amino acids. The ends were cut back, 7 bases at V and 3 bases at J, with 15 bases in the middle. The CDR3 loop reads CASIMGVADYGYTF. The DNA of the CDR3 is TGTGCCAGCATCATGGGGGTAGCGGACTATGGCTACACCTTC.

This chain connects TRBV5-1 to TRBJ2-2, with TRBD2 matching 8 bases. CDR1 is SGHRS and CDR2 is YFSETQ in the germline V gene. The V and J ends lost 1 base and 3 bases, in that order; junction bases with no gene match: 2. The CDR3 is 15 amino acids. The CDR3 coding sequence is TGCGCCAGCAGCTTGTATAGCGGGGACACCGGGGAGCTGTTTTTT. It specifies CASSLYSGDTGELFF.

The J gene is TRBJ1-1, the V gene TRBV20-1; maybe TRBD1 (6 bases). The V end was cut by 3 bases, the J end by 0 bases, with 8 bases between. The CDR3 consists of 13 residues. CDR1 and CDR2 from the germline V gene are DFQATT and SNEGSKA (reference sequence). The CDR3 sequence is CSASRDMNTEAFF. The CDR3 DNA follows: TGCAGTGCTAGTAGGGACATGAACACTGAAGCTTTCTTT.

The chain links TRBV28 to TRBJ1-1; no clear D. CDR3 length: 15 amino acids. Trimming took 6 bases from V and 1 from J, leaving 15 bases between them. From germline, CDR1 is MDHEN and CDR2 SYDVKM. CDR3 nucleotide sequence: TGTGCCAGCAGCCCGGCGCAGGCTACGAACACTGAAGCTTTCTTT. This translates into CASSPAQATNTEAFF.

The chain couples TRBV30 to TRBJ1-6, with D hard to call. This CDR3 contains 14 residues. CDR1 is GTSNPN, CDR2 SVGIG, per germline (reference sequence). V was trimmed by 2 bases and J by 10 bases, leaving 15 bases between them. CDR3 sequence reads: CAWSPVTFFSPLHF. Written as DNA, the CDR3 is TGTGCCTGGAGTCCCGTGACATTTTTCTCACCCCTCCACTTT.

This chain's CDR3 is CASSLTDRVDTIYF. CDR3 nucleotide sequence: TGCGCCAGCAGCTTGACGGACAGGGTTGACACCATATATTTT. The chain uses TRBV5-1 and TRBJ1-3; 8 bases are a match to TRBD1. CDR1 is SGHRS and CDR2 is YFSETQ in the germline V gene. With V trimmed by 1 base and J by 8 bases, 5 bases remained unmatched. The CDR3 totals 14 residues.

The chain is built from TRBV7-2 and TRBJ1-2, with D possibly being TRBD1 (6 bases). The V end lost 3 bases, the J end lost 5 bases, and 13 bases lay between the germline ends. Germline V CDR1 and CDR2: SGHTA, FQGNSA. CDR3 length equals 14 residues. The chain's CDR3 is CASSFRQVSYGYTF. The CDR3 nucleotides are TGTGCCAGCAGCTTTAGACAGGTTTCGTATGGCTACACCTTC.